A single sample gave rise to the 19 T cell receptor beta chains below, sequenced in a study of shared clonotypes between healthy human individuals. Assay: immunoSEQ multiplex PCR; the TCRdb copy retains only in-frame clones and omits some. The sample carries some 1 million clones, about 75% recorded once. Source material: memory CD4+ T cells sorted from blood. Subset denoted: CD45RA-negative fraction. The receptors here all came from a man between 18 and 29 years old in good health.

The V gene is TRBV13, the J gene TRBJ2-3; 12 bases are shared with TRBD2. Germline trimming cut 5 bases from V and 1 base from J; bases unmatched to any gene: 4. CDR3 length: 16 residues. Germline-derived CDR1 and CDR2 are PRHDT and FYEKMQ (reference sequence). CDR3 protein: CASSARLAGGTDTQYF. Here the CDR3 DNA reads TGTGCCAGCAGCGCCCGACTAGCGGGGGGCACAGATACGCAGTATTTT.

This clone appeared a single time. This sequence joins TRBV9 and TRBJ2-3; D is unclear. This CDR3 comprises 14 residues. The V end was cut by 0 bases, the J end by 4 bases, with 9 bases between. Germline V lookup: CDR1 SGDLS, CDR2 YYNGEE. In nucleotides, the CDR3 is TGTGCCAGCAGCGTAGGAAGGGTGGCAGATACGCAGTATTTT. Amino acids: CASSVGRVADTQYF.

The chain links TRBV30 to TRBJ1-2; 7 bases fit TRBD1. This CDR3 spans 13 amino acids. V dropped 3 bases and J dropped 8; count of bases not matched to a gene: 9. Germline-derived CDR1 and CDR2 are GTSNPN and SVGIG (reference sequence). The CDR3, as DNA: TGTGCCTGGAGCCTCCAGGGGGGAGTGGGCTACACCTTC. Amino acid sequence: CAWSLQGGVGYTF.

There are many counts of this clone. The sample contains more than one DNA sequence encoding this CDR3. V usage is TRBV18 and J usage is TRBJ2-2; 9 bases are shared with TRBD1. V was clipped by 3 bases and J by 1 base; unmatched bases: 0. This CDR3 comprises 15 residues. CDR1 KGHSH and CDR2 LQKENI come from the germline V gene. The CDR3 loop reads CASSPGQGNTGELFF. The CDR3 DNA reads as TGTGCCAGCTCACCGGGACAGGGGAACACCGGGGAGCTGTTTTTT. Variable domain in full (rest from reference TRBV18 and TRBJ2-2): NAGVMQNPRHLVRRRGQEARLRCSPMKGHSHVYWYRQLPEEGLKFMVYLQKENIIDESGMPKERFSAEFPKEGPSILRIQQVVRGDSAAYFCASSPGQGNTGELFFGEGSRLTVL.

This clone was found once. The CDR3 here is CASRIRLAGGYNEQFF. CDR3 DNA sequence: TGTGCCAGCAGAATCAGACTAGCGGGAGGCTACAATGAGCAGTTCTTC. The chain recombines TRBV21-1 with TRBJ2-1; TRBD2, the table's D call, lacks a check against the DNA. TRBV21-1 is recorded as a pseudogene. This CDR3 comprises 16 residues.

This clone was counted a few times. The rearrangement uses TRBV30 and TRBJ1-3; D unclear. The germline V gene encodes CDR1 GTSNPN and CDR2 SVGIG (reference sequence). V lost 2 bases to trimming and J lost 1 base, with 12 bases between them. The CDR3 covers 15 residues. The CDR3 sequence is CAWSFRRSSGNTIYF. The CDR3 bases are TGTGCCTGGAGTTTCCGACGATCTTCTGGAAACACCATATATTTT.

About this clone itself: This specimen includes other DNA sequences encoding the same CDR3. The chain uses TRBV7-2 and TRBJ2-3; D is perhaps TRBD1 or TRBD2 (6 bases each). Germline-derived CDR1 and CDR2 are SGHTA and FQGNSA. The CDR3 covers 15 residues. Trimming removed 2 bases at V and 2 bases at J, with 11 bases between. CDR3 protein: CASSLRGRDTDTQYF. CDR3 DNA sequence: TGTGCCAGCAGCTTACGGGGGCGCGACACAGATACGCAGTATTTT.

This clone was observed a handful of times. The V gene is TRBV5-1, the J gene TRBJ2-1, with TRBD2 matching over 7 bases. This CDR3 is built from 16 residues. Germline V lookup: CDR1 SGHRS, CDR2 YFSETQ. With 0 bases clipped from V and 4 bases from J, the junction kept 7 bases outside the gene matches. CDR3 protein: CASSLAGLAVYNEQFF. Written as DNA, the CDR3 is TGCGCCAGCAGCTTGGCCGGGCTAGCGGTGTACAATGAGCAGTTCTTC.

The chain recombines TRBV7-2 with TRBJ2-5; D is possibly TRBD2 (6 bases). This CDR3 has 13 residues. V was shortened by 2 bases and J by 7 bases, with 11 bases between the two germline ends. Germline CDR1 SGHTA, CDR2 FQGNSA. In nucleotides, the CDR3 is TGTGCCAGCAGCTTACCCGGGAGCGGGACCCAGTACTTC. This translates into CASSLPGSGTQYF.

V is TRBV19 and J is TRBJ1-5, with 7 bases identical to TRBD1. Germline assignment: CDR1 LNHDA and CDR2 SQIVND (reference sequence). Losses at the gene ends were 6 bases for V and 1 base for J; bases not matched to a gene: 6. The CDR3 contains 15 residues. The CDR3 DNA is TGTGCCAGTAGAACCTCGACAGGGAGCAATCAGCCCCAGCATTTT. Protein sequence: CASRTSTGSNQPQHF.

This clone was counted a single time. The gene calls are TRBV5-4 and TRBJ2-1; 8 bases fit TRBD2. J lost 4 bases, V lost 1 base, and 10 bases had no gene match. Germline V gene data show CDR1 as SGHNT and CDR2 as YYREEE (reference sequence). This CDR3 has 17 residues. The CDR3 loop is CASSLRIRTSGYNEQFF. The CDR3, as DNA: TGTGCCAGCAGCTTGAGGATCAGAACTAGCGGATACAATGAGCAGTTCTTC.

Concerning this clone itself: The identical CDR3 is also encoded by other nucleotide sequences in the sample. The V and J genes are TRBV7-2 and TRBJ2-7; no clear D. Trimming left V 6 bases short and J 0 bases short, with 3 bases between. Germline loops: CDR1 SGHTA, CDR2 FQGNSA. The CDR3 is 11 residues long. CDR3 sequence (DNA): TGTGCCAGCAGTCGCTCCTACGAGCAGTACTTC. It encodes CASSRSYEQYF. Combining the CDR3 with reference TRBV7-2 and TRBJ2-7 gives the whole variable domain GAGVSQSPSNKVTEKGKDVELRCDPISGHTALYWYRQSLGQGLEFLIYFQGNSAPDKSGLPSDRFSAERTGGSVSTLTIQRTQQEDSAVYLCASSRSYEQYFGPGTRLTVT.

Here the CDR3 DNA reads TGTGCCAGCTCACCACGGACAGGGGGACAAGAGACCCAGTACTTC. Translating gives CASSPRTGGQETQYF. The chain is built from TRBV18 and TRBJ2-5; 10 nucleotides agree with TRBD1. J was trimmed by 2 bases and V by 1 base; bases with no gene match: 1. This CDR3 has 15 residues. Germline assignment: CDR1 KGHSH and CDR2 LQKENI.

This rearrangement joins TRBV5-6 to TRBJ2-2; perhaps TRBD1 as D (5 bases). Germline values: CDR1 SGHDT, CDR2 YYEEEE. Trimming shortened V by 5 bases and J by 5 bases, and 10 bases separated the two germline ends. The CDR3 spans 13 residues. The CDR3: CASSYRKTGELFF. The CDR3 nucleotides are TGTGCCAGCAGTTACAGGAAAACCGGGGAGCTGTTTTTT.

The rearrangement links TRBV27 to TRBJ2-7; 10 bases match TRBD2. V trimming: 2 bases; J trimming: 7 bases; junction bases outside the gene matches: 11. The CDR3 has 16 residues. Germline V CDR1 and CDR2: MNHEY, SMNVEV (reference sequence). The CDR3 nucleotides are TGTGCCAGCAGTTTAACCCCACTAGCGGGGAGACGGGAGCAGTACTTC. Protein product: CASSLTPLAGRREQYF.

The chain joins TRBV6-1 to TRBJ2-3, with 12 bases matching TRBD2. Germline CDR1 is MNHNS and CDR2 is SASEGT. The CDR3 sequence is 18 residues long. V lost 2 bases, J lost 6 bases, and 12 bases stayed unmatched. CDR3 sequence reads: CASSETGLAGRTRDTQYF. CDR3 nucleotide sequence: TGTGCCAGCAGTGAAACCGGACTAGCGGGACGCACAAGGGATACGCAGTATTTT.

The V call is TRBV19, the J call TRBJ1-6; 7 bases line up with TRBD1. Looked up from germline, CDR1 is LNHDA and CDR2 is SQIVND (reference sequence). The trim removed 1 base at V and 5 bases at J, leaving 5 bases unmatched. This CDR3 is 16 amino acids long. The CDR3 DNA reads as TGTGCCAGTAGTATAGTAGGGACAGCTAATAATTCACCCCTCCACTTT. This codes for CASSIVGTANNSPLHF.

V is TRBV4-1 and J is TRBJ1-3; D possibly corresponds to TRBD1 (6 bases). Germline V gene sequence: CDR1 MGHRA, CDR2 YSYEKL. This CDR3 comprises 17 residues. The V end was cut by 2 bases, the J end by 5 bases, with 19 bases between. The CDR3 here is CASSQYFPGELRNTIYF. Written as DNA, the CDR3 is TGCGCCAGCAGCCAATACTTCCCAGGGGAGCTTAGAAACACCATATATTTT.

This clone was recorded at least ten times. The identical CDR3 is also encoded by other nucleotide sequences in the sample. The chain recombines TRBV11-2 with TRBJ1-1; the D is unclear. Germline V gene sequence: CDR1 SGHAT, CDR2 FQNNGV. Trimming left V 1 base short and J 1 base short, with 4 bases between. The CDR3 extends over 13 amino acids. CDR3 region: CASSLGGNTEAFF. In DNA form, the CDR3 reads TGTGCCAGCAGCTTAGGCGGGAACACTGAAGCTTTCTTT. The entire variable domain, with the rest obtained from reference TRBV11-2 and TRBJ1-1, is as follows: EAGVAQSPRYKIIEKRQSVAFWCNPISGHATLYWYQQILGQGPKLLIQFQNNGVVDDSQLPKDRFSAERLKGVDSTLKIQPAKLEDSAVYLCASSLGGNTEAFFGQGTRLTVV.